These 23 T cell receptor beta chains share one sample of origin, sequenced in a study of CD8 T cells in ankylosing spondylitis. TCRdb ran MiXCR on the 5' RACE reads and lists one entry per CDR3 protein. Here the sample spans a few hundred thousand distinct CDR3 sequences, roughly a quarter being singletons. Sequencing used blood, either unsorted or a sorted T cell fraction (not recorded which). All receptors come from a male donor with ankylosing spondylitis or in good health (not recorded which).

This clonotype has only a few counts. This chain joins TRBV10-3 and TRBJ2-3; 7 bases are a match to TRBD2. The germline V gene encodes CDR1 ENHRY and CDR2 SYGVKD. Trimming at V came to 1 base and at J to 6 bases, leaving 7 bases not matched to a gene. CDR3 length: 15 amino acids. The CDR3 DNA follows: TGTGCCATCAGTGAGTGGGGGGGAGTCTCGGATACGCAGTATTTT. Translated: CAISEWGGVSDTQYF.

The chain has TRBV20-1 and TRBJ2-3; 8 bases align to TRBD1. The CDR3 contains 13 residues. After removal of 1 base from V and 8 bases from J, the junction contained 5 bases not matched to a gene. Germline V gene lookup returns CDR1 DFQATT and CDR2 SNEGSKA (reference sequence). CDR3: CSARVRTGRTQYF. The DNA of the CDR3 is TGCAGTGCTAGAGTTCGGACAGGGCGTACGCAGTATTTT.

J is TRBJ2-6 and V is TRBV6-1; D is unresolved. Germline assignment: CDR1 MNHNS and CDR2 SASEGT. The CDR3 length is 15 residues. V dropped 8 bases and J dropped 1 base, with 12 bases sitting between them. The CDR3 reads CASRYPGSGANVLTF. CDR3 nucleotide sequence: TGTGCCAGCCGATATCCCGGGTCTGGGGCCAACGTCCTGACTTTC.

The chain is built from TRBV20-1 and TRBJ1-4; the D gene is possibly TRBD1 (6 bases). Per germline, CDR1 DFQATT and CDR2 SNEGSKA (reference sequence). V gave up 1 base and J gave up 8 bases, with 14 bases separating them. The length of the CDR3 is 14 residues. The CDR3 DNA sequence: TGCAGTGCTAGAGCGGCCAGGGGAGAAGAAAAACTGTTTTTT. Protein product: CSARAARGEEKLFF.

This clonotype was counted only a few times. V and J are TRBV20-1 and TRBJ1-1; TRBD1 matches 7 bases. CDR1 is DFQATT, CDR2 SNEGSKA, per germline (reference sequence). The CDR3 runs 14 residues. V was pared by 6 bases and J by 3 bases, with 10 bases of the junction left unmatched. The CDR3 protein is CSAPRQGFDTEAFF. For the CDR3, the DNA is TGCAGTGCCCCGAGACAGGGATTCGACACTGAAGCTTTCTTT.

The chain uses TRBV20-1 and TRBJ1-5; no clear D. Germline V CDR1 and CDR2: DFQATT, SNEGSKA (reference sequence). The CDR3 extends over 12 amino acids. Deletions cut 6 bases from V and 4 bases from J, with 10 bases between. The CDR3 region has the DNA TGCAGTGCGACTACGGTGAATCAGCCCCAGCATTTT. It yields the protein CSATTVNQPQHF.

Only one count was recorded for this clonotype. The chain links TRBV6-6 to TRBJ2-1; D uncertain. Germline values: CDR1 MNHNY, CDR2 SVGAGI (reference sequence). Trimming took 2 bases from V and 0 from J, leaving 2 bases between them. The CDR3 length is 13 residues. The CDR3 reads CASSYVSYNEQFF. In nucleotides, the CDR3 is TGTGCCAGCAGTTACGTCTCCTACAATGAGCAGTTCTTC.

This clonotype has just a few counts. CDR3 coding DNA: TGCAGTGCTAGGTCACGACAGGGAACCAATCAGCCCCAGCATTTT. Translated, it gives CSARSRQGTNQPQHF. The V gene is TRBV20-1, the J gene TRBJ1-5; 7 positions agree with TRBD1. The CDR3 has 15 residues. V gave up 3 bases and J gave up 3 bases; unmatched junction bases: 8. The germline V gene encodes CDR1 DFQATT and CDR2 SNEGSKA (reference sequence).

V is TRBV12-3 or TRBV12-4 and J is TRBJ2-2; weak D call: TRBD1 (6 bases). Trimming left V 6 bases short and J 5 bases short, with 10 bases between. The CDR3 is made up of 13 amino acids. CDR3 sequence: CASRRTGTGELFF. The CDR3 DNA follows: TGTGCCAGCAGACGAACAGGGACCGGGGAGCTGTTTTTT.

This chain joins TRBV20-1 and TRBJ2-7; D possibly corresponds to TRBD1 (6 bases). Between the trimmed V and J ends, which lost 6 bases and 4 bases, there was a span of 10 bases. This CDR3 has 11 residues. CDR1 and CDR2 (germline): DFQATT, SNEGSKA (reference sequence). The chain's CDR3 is CSAGTGYEQYF. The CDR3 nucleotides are TGCAGTGCCGGAACAGGGTACGAGCAGTACTTC.

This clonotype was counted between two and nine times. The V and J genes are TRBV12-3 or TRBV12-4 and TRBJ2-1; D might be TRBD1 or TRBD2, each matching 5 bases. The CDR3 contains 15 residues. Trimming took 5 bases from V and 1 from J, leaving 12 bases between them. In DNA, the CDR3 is TGTGCCAGCAGTCCCGGGACCCCTTCCTACAATGAGCAGTTCTTC. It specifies CASSPGTPSYNEQFF.

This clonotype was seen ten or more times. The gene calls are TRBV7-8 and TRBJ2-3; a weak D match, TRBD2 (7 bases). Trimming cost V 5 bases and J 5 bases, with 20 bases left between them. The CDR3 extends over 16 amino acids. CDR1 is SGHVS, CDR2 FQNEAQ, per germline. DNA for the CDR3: TGTGCCAGCAGCCCGAGGGAGGGGGGGGGCCAAGATACGCAGTATTTT. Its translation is CASSPREGGGQDTQYF. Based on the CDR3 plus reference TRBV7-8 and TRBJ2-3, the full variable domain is GAGVSQSPRYKVAKRGQDVALRCDPISGHVSLFWYQQALGQGPEFLTYFQNEAQLDKSGLPSDRFFAERPEGSVSTLKIQRTQQEDSAVYLCASSPREGGGQDTQYFGPGTRLTVL.

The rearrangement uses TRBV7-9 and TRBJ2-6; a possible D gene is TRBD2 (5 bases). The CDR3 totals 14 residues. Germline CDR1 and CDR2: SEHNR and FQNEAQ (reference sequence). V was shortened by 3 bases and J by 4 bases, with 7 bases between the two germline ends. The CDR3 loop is CASSFAGGANVLTF. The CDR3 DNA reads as TGTGCCAGCAGCTTTGCGGGCGGGGCCAACGTCCTGACTTTC.

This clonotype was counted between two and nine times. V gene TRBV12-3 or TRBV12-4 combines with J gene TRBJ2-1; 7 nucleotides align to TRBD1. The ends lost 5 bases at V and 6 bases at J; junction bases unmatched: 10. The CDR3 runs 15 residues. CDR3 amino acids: CASSTGTAFVNEQFF. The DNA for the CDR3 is TGTGCCAGCAGTACCGGGACAGCCTTTGTCAATGAGCAGTTCTTC.

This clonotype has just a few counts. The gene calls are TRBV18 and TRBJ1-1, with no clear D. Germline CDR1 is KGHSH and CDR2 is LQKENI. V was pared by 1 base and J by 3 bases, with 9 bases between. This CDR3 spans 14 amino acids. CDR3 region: CASSPQGFDTEAFF. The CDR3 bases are TGTGCCAGCTCACCACAGGGTTTTGACACTGAAGCTTTCTTT.

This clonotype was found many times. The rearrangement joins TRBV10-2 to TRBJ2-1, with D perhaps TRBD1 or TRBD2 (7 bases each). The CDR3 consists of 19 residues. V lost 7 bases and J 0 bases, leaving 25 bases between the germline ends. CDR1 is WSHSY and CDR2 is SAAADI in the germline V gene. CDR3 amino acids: CASNTPRGGPLGSYNEQFF. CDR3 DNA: TGCGCCAGCAACACCCCCAGGGGGGGGCCCCTAGGCTCCTACAATGAGCAGTTCTTC.

The CDR3 loop reads CSVEDRGKGGELFF. The CDR3, as DNA: TGCAGCGTTGAAGACAGGGGGAAGGGCGGGGAGCTGTTTTTT. The chain recombines TRBV29-1 with TRBJ2-2; 7 nucleotides agree with TRBD1. Losses at the gene ends were 0 bases for V and 7 bases for J; bases not matched to a gene: 5. The CDR3 has 14 amino acids. Per the germline V gene, CDR1 is SQVTM and CDR2 is ANQGSEA.

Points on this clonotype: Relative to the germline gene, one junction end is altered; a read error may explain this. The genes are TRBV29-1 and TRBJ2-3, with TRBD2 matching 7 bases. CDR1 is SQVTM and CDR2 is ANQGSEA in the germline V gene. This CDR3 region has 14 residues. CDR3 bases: TGCAACGTTGGGTCTAGCGGTAGCACAGATACGCAGTATTTT. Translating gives CNVGSSGSTDTQYF.

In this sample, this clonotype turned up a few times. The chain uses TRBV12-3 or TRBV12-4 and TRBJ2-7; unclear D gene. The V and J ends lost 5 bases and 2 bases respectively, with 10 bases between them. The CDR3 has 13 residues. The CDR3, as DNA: TGTGCCAGCAGTCGCCCCCCGACCTACGAGCAGTACTTC. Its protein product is CASSRPPTYEQYF.

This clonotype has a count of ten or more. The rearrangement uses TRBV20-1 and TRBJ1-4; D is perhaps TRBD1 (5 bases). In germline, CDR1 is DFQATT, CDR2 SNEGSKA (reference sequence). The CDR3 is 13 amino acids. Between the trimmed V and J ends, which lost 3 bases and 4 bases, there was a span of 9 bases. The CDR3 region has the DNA TGCAGTGCTAGTGAGGGGTTTAATGAAAAACTGTTTTTT. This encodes CSASEGFNEKLFF.

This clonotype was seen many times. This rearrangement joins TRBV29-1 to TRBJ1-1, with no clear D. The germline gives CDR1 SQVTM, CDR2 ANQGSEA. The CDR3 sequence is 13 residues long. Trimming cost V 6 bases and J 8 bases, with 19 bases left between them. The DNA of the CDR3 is TGCAGCGTCCAGAATGTGGAGGGCGCAGAAGCTTTCTTT. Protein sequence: CSVQNVEGAEAFF. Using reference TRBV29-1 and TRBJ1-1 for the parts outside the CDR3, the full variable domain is SAVISQKPSRDICQRGTSLTIQCQVDSQVTMMFWYRQQPGQSLTLIATANQGSEATYESGFVIDKFPISRPNLTFSTLTVSNMSPEDSSIYLCSVQNVEGAEAFFGQGTRLTVV.

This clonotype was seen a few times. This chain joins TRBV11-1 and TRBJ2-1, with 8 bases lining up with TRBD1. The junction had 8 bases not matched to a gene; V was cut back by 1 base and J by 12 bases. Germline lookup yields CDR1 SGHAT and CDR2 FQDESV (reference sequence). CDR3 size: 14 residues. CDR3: CASSLGQGAEWQFF. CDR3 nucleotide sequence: TGTGCCAGCAGCTTAGGTCAGGGGGCGGAATGGCAGTTCTTC.

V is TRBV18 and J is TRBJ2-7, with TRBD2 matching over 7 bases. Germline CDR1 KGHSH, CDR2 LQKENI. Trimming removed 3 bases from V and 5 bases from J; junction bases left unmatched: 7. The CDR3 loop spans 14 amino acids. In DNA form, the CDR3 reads TGTGCCAGCTCACCGCCGGGGGGAGGGGACGAGCAGTACTTC. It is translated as CASSPPGGGDEQYF.